Listed below are T cell receptor beta chains from one sample, sequenced in a study of shared clonotypes between healthy human individuals. The method was immunoSEQ multiplex PCR; TCRdb's version includes in-frame clones alone and lacks a portion of them. The repertoire has about 2.1 million clones, 85% to 95% of them found once; the top ten carry 1.7%. Sequencing was done on a sample of naive CD8+ T cells from PBMCs. The receptors were sampled from a man between 18 and 29 years old in good health. Some clones in this sample may be carry-over from other donors' samples. CDR3s include the opening cysteine and the closing phenylalanine or tryptophan. A D gene is named only where the DNA matches it firmly. Not every row has a clone size; where given, it reads once, few, many or a size class.

D gene: TRBD2
V gene: TRBV25-1
J gene: TRBJ2-1
clone size: NA
CDR3 DNA: TGTGCCAGCCACCGGCGAGCGGGAGGGCCAGGCAATGAGCAGTTCTTC
CDR3 protein: CASHRRAGGPGNEQFF

D gene: NA
V gene: TRBV6-5
J gene: TRBJ1-1
clone size: NA
CDR3 DNA: TGTGCCAGCCTATCTTCTAGGGGCGGCACTGAAGCTTTCTTT
CDR3 protein: CASLSSRGGTEAFF

D gene: NA
V gene: TRBV5-1
J gene: TRBJ1-1
clone size: NA
CDR3 DNA: TGCGCCAGCAGCTTGCCTTCGTTGCACACTGAAGCTTTCTTT
CDR3 protein: CASSLPSLHTEAFF

D gene: NA
V gene: TRBV6-7
J gene: TRBJ2-5
clone size: NA
CDR3 DNA: TGTGCCAGCAGCCGAGGGCCTTACCAAGAGACCCAGTACTTC
CDR3 protein: CASSRGPYQETQYF

D gene: NA
V gene: TRBV30
J gene: TRBJ1-3
clone size: NA
CDR3 DNA: TGTGCCTGGGCGGCCGGGACACCTGGAAACACCATATATTTT
CDR3 protein: CAWAAGTPGNTIYF

D gene: TRBD1
V gene: TRBV14
J gene: TRBJ2-7
clone size: NA
CDR3 DNA: TGTGCCAGCAGCCAAGATCGGACAGGTGGTTTCTACGAGCAGTACTTC
CDR3 protein: CASSQDRTGGFYEQYF

D gene: TRBD2
V gene: TRBV7-9
J gene: TRBJ2-2
clone size: NA
CDR3 DNA: TGTGCCAGCAGCCTGAGGACTAGCGGAGCCGGGGAGCTGTTTTTT
CDR3 protein: CASSLRTSGAGELFF

D gene: NA
V gene: TRBV28
J gene: TRBJ2-7
clone size: NA
CDR3 DNA: TGTGCCAGCAGTCCGTCCGGGTGGGAAATCCACGAGCAGTACTTC
CDR3 protein: CASSPSGWEIHEQYF

D gene: NA
V gene: TRBV28
J gene: TRBJ2-1
clone size: NA
CDR3 DNA: TGTGCCAGCAGTTTAATGGTTCTCAATGAGCAGTTCTTC
CDR3 protein: CASSLMVLNEQFF

D gene: TRBD2
V gene: TRBV5-5
J gene: TRBJ2-3
clone size: once
CDR3 DNA: TGTGCCAGCAGCTTGGAGGGACTAGCGGGAGGAGCAGATACGCAGTATTTT
CDR3 protein: CASSLEGLAGGADTQYF

D gene: TRBD1
V gene: TRBV7-8
J gene: TRBJ2-5
clone size: NA
CDR3 DNA: TGTGCCAGCAGGAGACAGGGCTGGGAGACCCAGTACTTC
CDR3 protein: CASRRQGWETQYF

D gene: TRBD2
V gene: TRBV9
J gene: TRBJ2-1
clone size: NA
CDR3 DNA: TGTGCCAGCAGCGGGACTAGCGGGAGAAATGAGCAGTTCTTC
CDR3 protein: CASSGTSGRNEQFF

D gene: NA
V gene: TRBV6-5
J gene: TRBJ2-5
clone size: NA
CDR3 DNA: TGTGCCAGCAGGCCGGGAGTTCGAGAGACCCAGTACTTC
CDR3 protein: CASRPGVRETQYF

D gene: TRBD1
V gene: TRBV6-1
J gene: TRBJ2-1
clone size: NA
CDR3 DNA: TGTGCCAGTATCGCTTGGACAGGACCCAATGAGCAGTTCTTC
CDR3 protein: CASIAWTGPNEQFF

D gene: TRBD1
V gene: TRBV19
J gene: TRBJ1-1
clone size: few
CDR3 DNA: TGTGCCAGTAGCGGAGGGACAGGGGTGAACACTGAAGCTTTCTTT
CDR3 protein: CASSGGTGVNTEAFF

D gene: NA
V gene: TRBV11-2
J gene: TRBJ1-5
clone size: NA
CDR3 DNA: TGTGCCAGCAGCTTAGGTAGCGGGCAGCCCCAGCATTTT
CDR3 protein: CASSLGSGQPQHF

D gene: NA
V gene: TRBV7-6
J gene: TRBJ2-3
clone size: once
CDR3 DNA: TGTGCCAGCAGCCCCCGAGGGATTAGCACAGATACGCAGTATTTT
CDR3 protein: CASSPRGISTDTQYF

D gene: TRBD1
V gene: TRBV25-1
J gene: TRBJ1-2
clone size: NA
CDR3 DNA: TGTGCCAGCAGTACAGGGGGTATCGGCTATGGCTACACCTTC
CDR3 protein: CASSTGGIGYGYTF

D gene: TRBD1
V gene: TRBV7-9
J gene: TRBJ2-6
clone size: NA
CDR3 DNA: TGTGCCAGCAGTCCGACAGGGGGTGCTGGGGCCAACGTCCTGACTTTC
CDR3 protein: CASSPTGGAGANVLTF

D gene: TRBD2
V gene: TRBV27
J gene: TRBJ2-1
clone size: NA
CDR3 DNA: TGTGCCAGCAGTTTATTAGCGGGAGGACACAATGAGCAGTTCTTC
CDR3 protein: CASSLLAGGHNEQFF

D gene: TRBD1
V gene: TRBV5-1
J gene: TRBJ1-2
clone size: NA
CDR3 DNA: TGCGCCAGCAGCCTGGCCTCGGGACAGGGGGACGGCTACACCTTC
CDR3 protein: CASSLASGQGDGYTF

D gene: NA
V gene: TRBV4-1
J gene: TRBJ1-2
clone size: few
CDR3 DNA: TGCGCCAGCAGCCAAGAAAGGGCTCGGGGCTACACCTTC
CDR3 protein: CASSQERARGYTF

D gene: NA
V gene: TRBV4-3
J gene: TRBJ2-7
clone size: once
CDR3 DNA: TGCGCCAGCAGCCAAGTCGGGACTGAAAACTACGAGCAGTACTTC
CDR3 protein: CASSQVGTENYEQYF

D gene: TRBD1
V gene: TRBV7-9
J gene: TRBJ1-1
clone size: NA
CDR3 DNA: TGTGCCAGCAGCCTAGGACAGGGTAACACTGAAGCTTTCTTT
CDR3 protein: CASSLGQGNTEAFF

D gene: NA
V gene: TRBV5-1
J gene: TRBJ1-1
clone size: NA
CDR3 DNA: TGCGCCAGCAGTCTAAAGCCAGAAAAGTCGTTGAACACTGAAGCTTTCTTT
CDR3 protein: CASSLKPEKSLNTEAFF

D gene: TRBD2
V gene: TRBV27
J gene: TRBJ2-5
clone size: NA
CDR3 DNA: TGTGCCAGCAGTCCGCTCCGGGACTACCAACAAGAGACCCAGTACTTC
CDR3 protein: CASSPLRDYQQETQYF

D gene: NA
V gene: TRBV27
J gene: TRBJ2-1
clone size: NA
CDR3 DNA: TGTGCCAGCAGTTTAGACTCCCTGAGCTCCTACAATGAGCAGTTCTTC
CDR3 protein: CASSLDSLSSYNEQFF

D gene: NA
V gene: TRBV12-2
J gene: TRBJ1-1
clone size: NA
CDR3 DNA: TGTGCAAGTCGCCCGGGACAGGGGCGGAGGGGCACTGAAGCTTTCTTT
CDR3 protein: CASRPGQGRRGTEAFF

D gene: TRBD1
V gene: TRBV7-9
J gene: TRBJ1-2
clone size: once
CDR3 DNA: TGTGCCAGCAGCAACAGGGGGGGCTACACCTTC
CDR3 protein: CASSNRGGYTF

D gene: NA
V gene: TRBV7-9
J gene: TRBJ2-7
clone size: NA
CDR3 DNA: TGTGCCAGCAGCTTAGGGATGAGAGAGCAGTACTTC
CDR3 protein: CASSLGMREQYF

D gene: NA
V gene: TRBV2
J gene: TRBJ2-7
clone size: NA
CDR3 DNA: TGTGCCAGCAGTGAAGGGTTTTACGAGCAGTACTTC
CDR3 protein: CASSEGFYEQYF

D gene: TRBD2
V gene: TRBV11-2
J gene: TRBJ2-7
clone size: NA
CDR3 DNA: TGTGCCAGCAGACCTCCTAGCGGGATCTACGAGCAGTACTTC
CDR3 protein: CASRPPSGIYEQYF

D gene: NA
V gene: TRBV7-3
J gene: TRBJ2-7
clone size: NA
CDR3 DNA: TGTGCCAGCAGCCCGGGGGGCGGATCCTACGAGCAGTACTTC
CDR3 protein: CASSPGGGSYEQYF

D gene: NA
V gene: TRBV5-1
J gene: TRBJ1-5
clone size: NA
CDR3 DNA: TGCGCCAGCAGCCCGTCAGGGACAAATCAGCCCCAGCATTTT
CDR3 protein: CASSPSGTNQPQHF

D gene: NA
V gene: TRBV9
J gene: TRBJ2-4
clone size: once
CDR3 DNA: TGTGCCAGCAGCGTAGCCCTAGACAAAAACATTCAGTACTTC
CDR3 protein: CASSVALDKNIQYF

D gene: NA
V gene: TRBV6-1
J gene: TRBJ2-1
clone size: NA
CDR3 DNA: TGTGCCAGTCGCGATTACAATGAGCAGTTCTTC
CDR3 protein: CASRDYNEQFF

D gene: NA
V gene: TRBV25-1
J gene: TRBJ2-6
clone size: once
CDR3 DNA: TGTGCCAGCAAAGGGGCTGGGGCCAACGTCCTGACTTTC
CDR3 protein: CASKGAGANVLTF

D gene: TRBD2
V gene: TRBV15
J gene: TRBJ2-7
clone size: NA
CDR3 DNA: TGTGCCACCAGCGGGCGCGGACTAGCGGGAGGTTCCTACGAGCAGTACTTC
CDR3 protein: CATSGRGLAGGSYEQYF

D gene: TRBD1
V gene: TRBV10-3
J gene: TRBJ1-5
clone size: NA
CDR3 DNA: TGTGCCATCAGTGAGTCCGGGACAGGGATTAACAATCAGCCCCAGCATTTT
CDR3 protein: CAISESGTGINNQPQHF

D gene: TRBD1
V gene: TRBV5-6
J gene: TRBJ2-7
clone size: NA
CDR3 DNA: TGTGCCAGCAGCTTGTCCGGGACAGGGGGCTACGAGCAGTACTTC
CDR3 protein: CASSLSGTGGYEQYF

D gene: TRBD1
V gene: TRBV2
J gene: TRBJ2-5
clone size: NA
CDR3 DNA: TGTGCCAGCAGTGAGGGACAGGGGGCTTGGGAGACCCAGTACTTC
CDR3 protein: CASSEGQGAWETQYF

D gene: NA
V gene: TRBV13
J gene: TRBJ2-1
clone size: once
CDR3 DNA: TGTGCCAGCAGCTTTGAGCGGTCCTACAATGAGCAGTTCTTC
CDR3 protein: CASSFERSYNEQFF

D gene: TRBD1
V gene: TRBV7-9
J gene: TRBJ1-2
clone size: NA
CDR3 DNA: TGTGCCAGCAGCCCCGGGACAGTCAACTATGGCTACACCTTC
CDR3 protein: CASSPGTVNYGYTF

D gene: NA
V gene: TRBV4-2
J gene: TRBJ1-1
clone size: few
CDR3 DNA: TGTGCCAGCAGCCAAGTTCCCAGAAGGACTGAAGCTTTCTTT
CDR3 protein: CASSQVPRRTEAFF

D gene: NA
V gene: TRBV9
J gene: TRBJ2-7
clone size: NA
CDR3 DNA: TGTGCCAGCAGCCCTCGTGAACGAATACACTCCTACGAGCAGTACTTC
CDR3 protein: CASSPRERIHSYEQYF

D gene: NA
V gene: TRBV27
J gene: TRBJ1-2
clone size: NA
CDR3 DNA: TGTCCCAAGTCACGGGGCTACACCTTC
CDR3 protein: CPKSRGYTF